The entry below describes one T cell receptor beta chain. These data come from a study of control samples from healthy donors and cancer patients. Here immunoSEQ multiplex PCR was the method, and the copy in TCRdb shows in-frame clones only, minus some. This table holds 150,000 to 200,000 clones, 90% to 95% found once. Input material: blood. This sequence was found in a woman aged 30 to 39 in good health.

CDR3 in amino acids: CASSMGQQNTEAFF. The CDR3 DNA follows: TGTGCCAGTAGTATGGGACAGCAGAACACTGAAGCTTTCTTT. This chain uses TRBV19 with TRBJ1-1, with 7 bases that match TRBD1. In germline, CDR1 is LNHDA, CDR2 SQIVND (reference sequence). The CDR3 length is 14 residues. J gave up 1 base and V 3 bases, and 2 bases lay outside the gene matches.